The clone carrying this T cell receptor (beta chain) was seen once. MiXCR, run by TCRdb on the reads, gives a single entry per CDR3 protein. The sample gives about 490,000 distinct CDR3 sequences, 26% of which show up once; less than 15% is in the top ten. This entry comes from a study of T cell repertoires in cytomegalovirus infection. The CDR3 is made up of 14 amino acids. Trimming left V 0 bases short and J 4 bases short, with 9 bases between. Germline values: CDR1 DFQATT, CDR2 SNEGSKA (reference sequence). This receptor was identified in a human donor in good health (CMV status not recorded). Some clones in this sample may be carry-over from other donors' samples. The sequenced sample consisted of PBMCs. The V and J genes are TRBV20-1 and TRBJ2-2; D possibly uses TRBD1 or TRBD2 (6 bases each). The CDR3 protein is CSARDRGRTGELFF. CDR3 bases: TGCAGTGCTAGAGATCGGGGGCGCACCGGGGAGCTGTTTTTT.